Detailed here is one T cell receptor beta chain. Study processing details: How many nucleated cells were present was estimated from reference gene primer amplification. This table comes from immunoSEQ multiplex PCR, and its TCRdb copy is limited to in-frame clones, with some not included. That table furnishes V, J and clone size, whereas the DNA furnished D and trimming. Among under 150,000 clones, 88% were seen once, and the ten largest hold around 2.1%. The data are from a study of blood T cell repertoires in COVID-19. In the study overall: Donors in the United States, Italy and Spain gave samples during acute or convalescent COVID-19. T cells, B-cell-depleted T cells, or PBMCs supplied cDNA or gDNA.

The CDR3 extends over 16 amino acids. Germline V gene sequence: CDR1 MDHEN, CDR2 SYDVKM. Trimming took 3 bases from V and 4 from J, leaving 18 bases between them. V gene TRBV28 combines with J gene TRBJ1-2; D gene uncertain. The sample was peripheral blood. The sequence was collected from a man aged 65 to 85 with active COVID-19. The CDR3 is CASSLSPYRVTYGYTF. CDR3 DNA sequence: TGTGCCAGCAGTTTGAGTCCCTATCGGGTCACCTATGGCTACACCTTC.